This T cell receptor beta chain is drawn from a study of T cells in Graves' hyperthyroidism and ophthalmopathy. The V gene's germline CDR1 is SGHTA and CDR2 FQGTGA. The CDR3 is 15 residues long. Deletions cut 1 base from V and 3 bases from J, with 11 bases between. Amplified TCR beta CDR3 regions derived from RNA transcripts. TCR CDR3 regions were first amplified by RT-PCR with HTBI primers. TCRdb used MiXCR to reprocess the multiplex PCR reads, holding one entry per CDR3 protein. The repertoire consists of hundreds of thousands of distinct CDR3 sequences, with over 15% occurring once and the leading ten covering around 19%. Ten or more counts support this clonotype.

V usage is TRBV7-3 and J usage is TRBJ2-3; the D call may be TRBD1 or TRBD2 (6 bases each). Sequencing was done on a sample of blood. This sequence was found in a young woman with Graves' hyperthyroidism. DNA for the CDR3: TGTGCCAGCAGCTTAAATCGGGGGCAGACAGATACGCAGTATTTT. Its translation is CASSLNRGQTDTQYF.